The rows below give T cell receptor beta chains drawn from one sample of a study of cytomegalovirus exposure and HLA in healthy donors. Sequencing used immunoSEQ multiplex PCR; TCRdb keeps in-frame clones, though not all of them. The sample lists around 180,000 clones, over 65% occurring once. The sample comprised PBMCs. All receptors come from a woman aged 25-40 years in good health and CMV-seropositive. Each CDR3 is given with its conserved first and last residue. Each record gives: J gene, V gene, clone size, D gene, CDR3 length, CDR3 DNA, CDR3 protein. A D gene is named only where the DNA matches it firmly. The listing skips clone size in some rows; elsewhere it reads once, few, many or a size class.

j_call: TRBJ1-5; v_call: TRBV28; clone_size: few; d_call: .; cdr3_length: 14; cdr3_nt: TGTGCCAGCAGTTTCATAGAGATCAATCAGCCCCAGCATTTT; cdr3_aa: CASSFIEINQPQHF
j_call: TRBJ2-3; v_call: TRBV7-9; clone_size: .; d_call: TRBD1; cdr3_length: 13; cdr3_nt: TGTGCCAGCAGCTGGTCGGACAGGAATACGCAGTATTTT; cdr3_aa: CASSWSDRNTQYF
j_call: TRBJ2-7; v_call: TRBV5-1; clone_size: many; d_call: .; cdr3_length: 13; cdr3_nt: TGCGCCAGCAGCTTTAGCGGAAACTACGAGCAGTACTTC; cdr3_aa: CASSFSGNYEQYF
j_call: TRBJ1-1; v_call: TRBV19; clone_size: .; d_call: .; cdr3_length: 14; cdr3_nt: TGTGCCAGTAGTATCACGGGGGGAAACACTGAAGCTTTCTTT; cdr3_aa: CASSITGGNTEAFF
j_call: TRBJ2-5; v_call: TRBV20-1; clone_size: .; d_call: .; cdr3_length: 11; cdr3_nt: TGCAGTGCTAGTCAGCGGGAGACCCAGTACTTC; cdr3_aa: CSASQRETQYF
j_call: TRBJ1-1; v_call: TRBV7-9; clone_size: .; d_call: .; cdr3_length: 16; cdr3_nt: TGTGCCAGCAGCTCGGGGGGAAGTGTGGTGAACACTGAAGCTTTCTTT; cdr3_aa: CASSSGGSVVNTEAFF
j_call: TRBJ1-1; v_call: TRBV7-8; clone_size: .; d_call: TRBD1; cdr3_length: 15; cdr3_nt: TGTGCCAGCAGCTTAGGGGCAGGGGGCTCAACTGAAGCTTTCTTT; cdr3_aa: CASSLGAGGSTEAFF
j_call: TRBJ1-2; v_call: TRBV15; clone_size: .; d_call: .; cdr3_length: 15; cdr3_nt: TGTGCCACCAGCAGAGAGCAGGGTATCGGCTATGGCTACACCTTC; cdr3_aa: CATSREQGIGYGYTF
j_call: TRBJ1-2; v_call: TRBV28; clone_size: .; d_call: .; cdr3_length: 11; cdr3_nt: TGTGCCAGCGGATACCGGGAAAGCTACACCTTC; cdr3_aa: CASGYRESYTF
j_call: TRBJ2-1; v_call: TRBV6-6; clone_size: .; d_call: .; cdr3_length: 14; cdr3_nt: TGTGCCAGCATCGATAAGCGAACGAACAATGAGCAGTTCTTC; cdr3_aa: CASIDKRTNNEQFF
j_call: TRBJ1-2; v_call: TRBV27; clone_size: .; d_call: TRBD1; cdr3_length: 17; cdr3_nt: TGTGCCAGCAGTAATCCCGGGACAGGGGGCTATCAGGATGGCTACACCTTC; cdr3_aa: CASSNPGTGGYQDGYTF
j_call: TRBJ2-7; v_call: TRBV7-9; clone_size: .; d_call: TRBD2; cdr3_length: 17; cdr3_nt: TGTGCCAGCAGCCGACCAACCGGGACTAGCGGGAGTAACGAGCAGTACTTC; cdr3_aa: CASSRPTGTSGSNEQYF
j_call: TRBJ2-2; v_call: TRBV11-1; clone_size: .; d_call: TRBD2; cdr3_length: 17; cdr3_nt: TGTGCCAGCAGCTTAGCGCTCCCTAGCGGGGGGACCGGGGAGCTGTTTTTT; cdr3_aa: CASSLALPSGGTGELFF
j_call: TRBJ2-7; v_call: TRBV28; clone_size: .; d_call: .; cdr3_length: 13; cdr3_nt: TGTGCCGCGATGGACAGAGCTTCCTACGAGCAGTACTTC; cdr3_aa: CAAMDRASYEQYF
j_call: TRBJ1-1; v_call: TRBV13; clone_size: .; d_call: TRBD1; cdr3_length: 16; cdr3_nt: TGTGCCAGCAGCTTCCGGGACAGGGGTTTGAACACTGAAGCTTTCTTT; cdr3_aa: CASSFRDRGLNTEAFF
j_call: TRBJ2-2; v_call: TRBV30; clone_size: .; d_call: .; cdr3_length: 14; cdr3_nt: TGTGCCTGGAGTGGACTGCCTAGCTCCGGGGAGCTGTTTTTT; cdr3_aa: CAWSGLPSSGELFF
j_call: TRBJ1-5; v_call: TRBV18; clone_size: .; d_call: .; cdr3_length: 14; cdr3_nt: TGTGCCAGCTCACCAGAATCGGGCAATCAGCCCCAGCATTTT; cdr3_aa: CASSPESGNQPQHF
j_call: TRBJ2-2; v_call: TRBV27; clone_size: .; d_call: TRBD2; cdr3_length: 17; cdr3_nt: TGTGCCAGCTTTGCTCCGGGACTAGCGGGAGGGACCGGGGAGCTGTTTTTT; cdr3_aa: CASFAPGLAGGTGELFF
j_call: TRBJ2-1; v_call: TRBV28; clone_size: .; d_call: .; cdr3_length: 14; cdr3_nt: TGTGCCAGCACCCCTAGGCCGGGAGCCAATGAGCAGTTCTTC; cdr3_aa: CASTPRPGANEQFF
j_call: TRBJ1-4; v_call: TRBV7-9; clone_size: .; d_call: TRBD1; cdr3_length: 16; cdr3_nt: TGTGCCAGCAGCTTAGCGTCAGGGGGAACTAATGAAAAACTGTTTTTT; cdr3_aa: CASSLASGGTNEKLFF
j_call: TRBJ1-1; v_call: TRBV11-2; clone_size: .; d_call: .; cdr3_length: 13; cdr3_nt: TGTGCCAGCAGCCCAAGGAGGGATGCTGAAGCTTTCTTT; cdr3_aa: CASSPRRDAEAFF
j_call: TRBJ1-3; v_call: TRBV25-1; clone_size: .; d_call: .; cdr3_length: 15; cdr3_nt: TGTGCCAGCAGTGAATTACACCACTCTGGAAACACCATATATTTT; cdr3_aa: CASSELHHSGNTIYF
j_call: TRBJ2-1; v_call: TRBV5-1; clone_size: .; d_call: TRBD2; cdr3_length: 16; cdr3_nt: TGCGCCAGCAGGTTATCTAGCGGAGGGAGCTACAATGAGCAGTTCTTC; cdr3_aa: CASRLSSGGSYNEQFF
j_call: TRBJ2-7; v_call: TRBV11-3; clone_size: .; d_call: .; cdr3_length: 13; cdr3_nt: TGTGCCAGCAGCTTCGGGACTTCCTACGAGCAGTACTTC; cdr3_aa: CASSFGTSYEQYF
j_call: TRBJ2-5; v_call: TRBV27; clone_size: .; d_call: TRBD2; cdr3_length: 15; cdr3_nt: TGTGCCAGCAGTCCGGGACTAGCGGGACACGAGACCCAGTACTTC; cdr3_aa: CASSPGLAGHETQYF
j_call: TRBJ2-1; v_call: TRBV30; clone_size: .; d_call: .; cdr3_length: 15; cdr3_nt: TGTGCCTGGAAATTCGGACTGACCCTAGACAATGAGCAGTTCTTC; cdr3_aa: CAWKFGLTLDNEQFF
j_call: TRBJ2-3; v_call: TRBV27; clone_size: .; d_call: .; cdr3_length: 15; cdr3_nt: TGTGCCAGCAGTTTATATCAGGCCTCGAGAGATACGCAGTATTTT; cdr3_aa: CASSLYQASRDTQYF
j_call: TRBJ1-5; v_call: TRBV7-2; clone_size: .; d_call: TRBD1; cdr3_length: 15; cdr3_nt: TGTGCCAGCAGCCAAGACAGGGCACCCCATCAGCCCCAGCATTTT; cdr3_aa: CASSQDRAPHQPQHF
j_call: TRBJ2-5; v_call: TRBV27; clone_size: .; d_call: TRBD2; cdr3_length: 14; cdr3_nt: TGTGCCAGCAGTTTATGGGGGGGGGAAGAGACCCAGTACTTC; cdr3_aa: CASSLWGGEETQYF
j_call: TRBJ1-2; v_call: TRBV5-1; clone_size: .; d_call: TRBD1; cdr3_length: 14; cdr3_nt: TGCGCCAGCAGCCTACAGGGGCTAGACTATGGCTACACCTTC; cdr3_aa: CASSLQGLDYGYTF
j_call: TRBJ2-7; v_call: TRBV30; clone_size: .; d_call: TRBD1; cdr3_length: 13; cdr3_nt: TGTGCCTGGAGTCGACAGGGACCCTACGAGCAGTACTTC; cdr3_aa: CAWSRQGPYEQYF
j_call: TRBJ1-3; v_call: TRBV28; clone_size: .; d_call: .; cdr3_length: 13; cdr3_nt: TGTGCCAGCAGTCTTGACTCCAGAAACACCATATATTTT; cdr3_aa: CASSLDSRNTIYF
j_call: TRBJ2-3; v_call: TRBV6-4; clone_size: .; d_call: .; cdr3_length: 16; cdr3_nt: TGTGCCAGCAGCGGTGTAGGACTGGGAAGCACAGATACGCAGTATTTT; cdr3_aa: CASSGVGLGSTDTQYF
j_call: TRBJ1-3; v_call: TRBV6-5; clone_size: .; d_call: .; cdr3_length: 14; cdr3_nt: TGTGCCAGCAGACCTCAGGGCTCTGGAAACACCATATATTTT; cdr3_aa: CASRPQGSGNTIYF
j_call: TRBJ1-2; v_call: TRBV30; clone_size: .; d_call: .; cdr3_length: 11; cdr3_nt: TGTGCCTGGGCCCTGGAGGGACCGTACACCTTC; cdr3_aa: CAWALEGPYTF
j_call: TRBJ1-2; v_call: TRBV27; clone_size: few; d_call: .; cdr3_length: 15; cdr3_nt: TGTGCCAGCAGTTTCAATCAGGGGCGTGGCTATGGCTACACCTTC; cdr3_aa: CASSFNQGRGYGYTF
j_call: TRBJ1-5; v_call: TRBV7-2; clone_size: .; d_call: .; cdr3_length: 15; cdr3_nt: TGTGCCAGCAGCGCCCAAACAGGACAAGGCGAGCCCCAGCATTTT; cdr3_aa: CASSAQTGQGEPQHF